This T cell receptor beta chain was captured in a study of early T cells in non-severe SARS-CoV-2 infection. TCRdb itself ran the 5' RACE reads through MiXCR, one entry per CDR3 protein. The sample carries fewer than 120,000 distinct CDR3 sequences, roughly 13% recorded once. Per germline, CDR1 SGHTA and CDR2 FQGNSA. The V segment lost 5 bases and the J segment 0 bases; nucleotides outside the gene matches: 5. This CDR3 comprises 18 residues. The specimen comprised whole blood, sampled at baseline. The chain couples TRBV7-2 to TRBJ2-2, with TRBD2 matching over 14 bases. This sequence was found in an adult who was a healthcare worker with PCR-confirmed SARS-CoV-2 infection or an uninfected control (not recorded which). The DNA of the CDR3 is TGTGCCAGCAGCGGGACTAGCGGGGGATTATCGAACACCGGGGAGCTGTTTTTT. Protein product: CASSGTSGGLSNTGELFF.